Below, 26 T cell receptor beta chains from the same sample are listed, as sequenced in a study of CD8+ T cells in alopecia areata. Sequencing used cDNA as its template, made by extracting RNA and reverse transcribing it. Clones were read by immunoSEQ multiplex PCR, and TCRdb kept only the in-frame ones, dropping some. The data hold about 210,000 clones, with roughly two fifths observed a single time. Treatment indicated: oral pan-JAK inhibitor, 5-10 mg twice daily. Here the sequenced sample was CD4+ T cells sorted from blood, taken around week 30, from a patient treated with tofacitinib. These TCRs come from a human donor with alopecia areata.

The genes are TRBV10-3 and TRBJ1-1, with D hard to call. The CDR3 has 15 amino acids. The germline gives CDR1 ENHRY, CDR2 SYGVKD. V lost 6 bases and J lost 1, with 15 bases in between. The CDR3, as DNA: TGTGCCATCAGCGCGTTGGATCGAGGGAACACTGAAGCTTTCTTT. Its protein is CAISALDRGNTEAFF.

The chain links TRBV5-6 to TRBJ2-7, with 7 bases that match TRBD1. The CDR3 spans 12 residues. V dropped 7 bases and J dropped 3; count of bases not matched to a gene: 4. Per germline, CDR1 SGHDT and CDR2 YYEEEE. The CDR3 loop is CASRQGNYEQYF. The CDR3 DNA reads TGTGCCAGCCGACAGGGAAACTACGAGCAGTACTTC.

CDR3 in DNA: TGTGCCACCAGCAGAGGGGTCACCGGACGTGAACAGACCCAGTACTTC. Translated: CATSRGVTGREQTQYF. The V call is TRBV15, the J call TRBJ2-5; D gene unclear. Trimming removed 1 base at V and 6 bases at J, with 18 bases between. The CDR3 runs 16 residues. The germline V gene encodes CDR1 LNHNV and CDR2 YYDKDF (reference sequence).

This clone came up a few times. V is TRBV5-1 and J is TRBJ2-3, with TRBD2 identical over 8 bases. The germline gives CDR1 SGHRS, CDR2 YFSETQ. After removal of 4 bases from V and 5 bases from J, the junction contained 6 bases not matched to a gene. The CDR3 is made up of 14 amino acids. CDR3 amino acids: CASSPGTSGDTQYF. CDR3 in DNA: TGCGCCAGCAGCCCGGGGACTAGTGGAGATACGCAGTATTTT.

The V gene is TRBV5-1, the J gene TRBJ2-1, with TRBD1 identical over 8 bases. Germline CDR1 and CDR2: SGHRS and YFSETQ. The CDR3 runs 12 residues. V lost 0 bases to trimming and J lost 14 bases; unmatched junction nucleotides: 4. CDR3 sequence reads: CASSLAPGQEFF. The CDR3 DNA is TGCGCCAGCAGCTTGGCCCCGGGACAGGAGTTCTTC.

The CDR3 protein is CASSRDYGNYNEQFF. CDR3 in DNA: TGTGCCAGCAGCAGAGACTACGGGAATTACAATGAGCAGTTCTTC. The J gene is TRBJ2-1, the V gene TRBV5-4, with a weak D call TRBD2 (5 bases). Germline values: CDR1 SGHNT, CDR2 YYREEE (reference sequence). The CDR3 consists of 15 residues. With 4 bases removed from V and 4 bases from J, the gap between germline ends came to 15 bases.

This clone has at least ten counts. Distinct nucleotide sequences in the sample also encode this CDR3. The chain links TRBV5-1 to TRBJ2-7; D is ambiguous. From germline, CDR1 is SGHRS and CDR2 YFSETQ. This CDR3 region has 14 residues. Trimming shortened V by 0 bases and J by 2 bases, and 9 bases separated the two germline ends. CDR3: CASSLVVQPYEQYF. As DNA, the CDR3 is TGCGCCAGCAGCTTGGTGGTTCAACCCTACGAGCAGTACTTC.

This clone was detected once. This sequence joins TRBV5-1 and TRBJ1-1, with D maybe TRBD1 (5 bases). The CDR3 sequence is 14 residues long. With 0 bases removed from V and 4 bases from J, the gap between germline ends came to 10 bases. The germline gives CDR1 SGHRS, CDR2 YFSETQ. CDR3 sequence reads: CASSLAGGSTEAFF. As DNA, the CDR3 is TGCGCCAGCAGCTTGGCGGGGGGTTCCACTGAAGCTTTCTTT.

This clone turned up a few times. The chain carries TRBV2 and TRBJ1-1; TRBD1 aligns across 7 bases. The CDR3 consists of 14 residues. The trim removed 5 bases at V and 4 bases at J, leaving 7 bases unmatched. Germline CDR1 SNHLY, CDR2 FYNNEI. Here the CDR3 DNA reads TGTGCCAGCAGTACCGGGACAGCGGGCACTGAAGCTTTCTTT. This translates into CASSTGTAGTEAFF.

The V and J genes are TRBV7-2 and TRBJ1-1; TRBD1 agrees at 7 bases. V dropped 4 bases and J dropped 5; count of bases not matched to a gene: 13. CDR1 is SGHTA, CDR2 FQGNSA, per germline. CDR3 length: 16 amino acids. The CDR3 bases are TGTGCCAGCAGCTCGAGGTCTTACAGGGGCGGGACTGAAGCTTTCTTT. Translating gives CASSSRSYRGGTEAFF.

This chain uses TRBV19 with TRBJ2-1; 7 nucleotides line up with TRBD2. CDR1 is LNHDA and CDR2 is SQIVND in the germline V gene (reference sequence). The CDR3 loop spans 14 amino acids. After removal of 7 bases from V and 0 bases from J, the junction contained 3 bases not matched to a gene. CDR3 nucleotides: TGTGCCAGTAAGCCGGGGGGCTCCTACAATGAGCAGTTCTTC. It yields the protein CASKPGGSYNEQFF.

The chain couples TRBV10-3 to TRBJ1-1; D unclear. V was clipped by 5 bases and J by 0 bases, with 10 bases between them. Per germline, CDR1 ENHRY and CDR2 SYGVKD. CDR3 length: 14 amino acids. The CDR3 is CAISYDTLNTEAFF. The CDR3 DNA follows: TGTGCCATCAGTTATGACACATTGAACACTGAAGCTTTCTTT.

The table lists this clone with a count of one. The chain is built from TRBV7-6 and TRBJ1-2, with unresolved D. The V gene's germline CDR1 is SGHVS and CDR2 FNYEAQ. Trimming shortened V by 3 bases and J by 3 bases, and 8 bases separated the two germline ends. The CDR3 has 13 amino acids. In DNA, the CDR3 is TGTGCCAGCAGCTTTCGGGCGGACTATGGCTACACCTTC. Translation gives CASSFRADYGYTF.

The CDR3 DNA sequence: TGTGCCAGCTCACCAGATTCGGACAGACACAATGAGCAGTTCTTC. This translates into CASSPDSDRHNEQFF. This rearrangement joins TRBV18 to TRBJ2-1, with a tentative D call TRBD1 (6 bases). This CDR3 has 15 residues. CDR1 KGHSH and CDR2 LQKENI come from the germline V gene. Trimming pared 2 bases from V and 5 bases from J, leaving 13 bases between. Drawing the rest from reference TRBV18 and TRBJ2-1, the complete variable domain is NAGVMQNPRHLVRRRGQEARLRCSPMKGHSHVYWYRQLPEEGLKFMVYLQKENIIDESGMPKERFSAEFPKEGPSILRIQQVVRGDSAAYFCASSPDSDRHNEQFFGPGTRLTVL.

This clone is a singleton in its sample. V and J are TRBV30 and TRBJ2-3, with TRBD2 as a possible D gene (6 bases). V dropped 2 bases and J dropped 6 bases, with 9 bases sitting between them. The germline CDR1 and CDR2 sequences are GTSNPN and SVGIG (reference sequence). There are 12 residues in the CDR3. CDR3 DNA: TGTGCCTGGAGTCGGGGGAGGGATACGCAGTATTTT. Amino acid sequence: CAWSRGRDTQYF.

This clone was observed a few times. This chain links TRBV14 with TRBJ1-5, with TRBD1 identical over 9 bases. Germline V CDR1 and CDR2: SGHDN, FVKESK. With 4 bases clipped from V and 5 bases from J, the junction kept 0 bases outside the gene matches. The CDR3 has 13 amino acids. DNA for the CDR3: TGTGCCAGCAGCCGGGACAGGGATCAGCCCCAGCATTTT. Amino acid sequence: CASSRDRDQPQHF.

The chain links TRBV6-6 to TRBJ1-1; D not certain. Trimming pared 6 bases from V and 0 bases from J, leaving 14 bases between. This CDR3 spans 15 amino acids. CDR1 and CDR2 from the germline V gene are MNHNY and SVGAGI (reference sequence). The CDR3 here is CASRADGNLNTEAFF. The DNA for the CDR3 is TGTGCCAGCAGGGCGGACGGAAATTTGAACACTGAAGCTTTCTTT.

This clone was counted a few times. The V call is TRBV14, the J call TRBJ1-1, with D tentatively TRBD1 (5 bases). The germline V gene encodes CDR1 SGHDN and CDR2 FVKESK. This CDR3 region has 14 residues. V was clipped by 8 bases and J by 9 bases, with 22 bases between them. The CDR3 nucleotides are TGTGCCAGCTCTGAAGGGGTTTTTTTGAGTAAAGCTTTCTTT. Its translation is CASSEGVFLSKAFF. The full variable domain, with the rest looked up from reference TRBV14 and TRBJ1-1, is EAGVTQFPSHSVIEKGQTVTLRCDPISGHDNLYWYRRVMGKEIKFLLHFVKESKQDESGMPNNRFLAERTGGTYSTLKVQPAELEDSGVYFCASSEGVFLSKAFFGQGTRLTVV.

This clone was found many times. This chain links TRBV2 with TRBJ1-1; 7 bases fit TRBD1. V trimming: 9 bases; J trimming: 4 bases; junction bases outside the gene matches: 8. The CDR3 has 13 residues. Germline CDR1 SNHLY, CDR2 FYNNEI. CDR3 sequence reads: CASAGTEGTEAFF. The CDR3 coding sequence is TGTGCCAGTGCCGGGACAGAGGGCACTGAAGCTTTCTTT.

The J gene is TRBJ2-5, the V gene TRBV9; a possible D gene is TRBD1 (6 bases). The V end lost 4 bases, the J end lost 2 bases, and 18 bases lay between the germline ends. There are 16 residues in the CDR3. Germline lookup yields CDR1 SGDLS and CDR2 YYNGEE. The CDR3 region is CASSPLTGIPQETQYF. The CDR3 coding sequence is TGTGCCAGCAGCCCTCTAACAGGGATCCCGCAAGAGACCCAGTACTTC.

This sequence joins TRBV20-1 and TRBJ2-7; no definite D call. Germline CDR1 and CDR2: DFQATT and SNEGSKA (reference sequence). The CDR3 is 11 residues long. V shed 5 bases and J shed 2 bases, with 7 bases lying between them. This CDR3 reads CSAYETYEQYF. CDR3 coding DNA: TGCAGTGCTTACGAAACCTACGAGCAGTACTTC.

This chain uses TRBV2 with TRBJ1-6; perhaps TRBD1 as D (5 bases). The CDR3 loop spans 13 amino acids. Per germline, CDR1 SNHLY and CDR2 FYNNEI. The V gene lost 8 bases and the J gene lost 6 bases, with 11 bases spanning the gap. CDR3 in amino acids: CASRGPPNSPLHF. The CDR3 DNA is TGTGCCAGCCGGGGCCCACCTAATTCACCCCTCCACTTT.

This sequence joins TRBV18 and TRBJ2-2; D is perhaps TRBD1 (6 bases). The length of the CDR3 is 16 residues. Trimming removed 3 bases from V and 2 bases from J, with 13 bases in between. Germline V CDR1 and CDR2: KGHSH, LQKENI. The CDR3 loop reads CASSPLGTSNTGELFF. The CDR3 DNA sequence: TGTGCCAGCTCACCTCTCGGGACATCTAACACCGGGGAGCTGTTTTTT.

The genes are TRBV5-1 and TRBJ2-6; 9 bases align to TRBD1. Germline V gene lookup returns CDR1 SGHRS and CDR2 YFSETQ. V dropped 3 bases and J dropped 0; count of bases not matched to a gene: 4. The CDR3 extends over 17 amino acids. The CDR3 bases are TGCGCCAGCAGCTCCGGGACAGGGCCCTCTGGGGCCAACGTCCTGACTTTC. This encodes CASSSGTGPSGANVLTF. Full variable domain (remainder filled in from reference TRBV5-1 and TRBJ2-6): KAGVTQTPRYLIKTRGQQVTLSCSPISGHRSVSWYQQTPGQGLQFLFEYFSETQRNKGNFPGRFSGRQFSNSRSEMNVSTLELGDSALYLCASSSGTGPSGANVLTFGAGSRLTVL.

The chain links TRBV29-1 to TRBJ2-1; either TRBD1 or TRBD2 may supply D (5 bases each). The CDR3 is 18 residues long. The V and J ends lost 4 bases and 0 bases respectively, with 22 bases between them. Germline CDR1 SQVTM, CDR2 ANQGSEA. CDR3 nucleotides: TGCAGCGTTGGGGGGTCCAGGGAGATATCAAGCTCCTACAATGAGCAGTTCTTC. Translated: CSVGGSREISSSYNEQFF.

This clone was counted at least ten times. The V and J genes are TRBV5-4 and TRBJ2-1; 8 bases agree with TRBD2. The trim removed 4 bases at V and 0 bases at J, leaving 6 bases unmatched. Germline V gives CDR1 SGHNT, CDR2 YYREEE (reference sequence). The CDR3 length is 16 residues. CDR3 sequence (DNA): TGTGCCAGCAGCAAATTAGCGGGGATCTCCTACAATGAGCAGTTCTTC. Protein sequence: CASSKLAGISYNEQFF.